This record concerns one T cell receptor (beta chain) sequence. Its antigen is undetermined. This specimen belongs to a study of vaccination effects on CD4 cells after COVID-19. Study-level information: The participants, recipients of two vaccine doses, got either BNT162b2 or mRNA-1273. Regarding the study as a whole: Whether induced by infection or by vaccine, clones showed marked clonal contraction late after vaccination.

The CDR3 runs 16 residues. With 3 bases removed from V and 4 bases from J, the gap between germline ends came to 17 bases. Measured with immunoSEQ multiplex PCR; TCRdb has only the in-frame clones, and not every one. The sample shows roughly 45,000 clones, about three quarters of them seen only once. The ViraFEST assay expanded antigen-specific CD4+ T cells with viral peptide pools before sequencing. At the end of over 8 days of culture, CD4+ T cells were isolated. The person was diagnosed with PCR-confirmed SARS-CoV-2 infection between March and December 2020. Cultivation was performed at two million PBMC per well with approximately 9 IU/ml IL-2 and about 9.2 ug/ml peptides added.

This TCR was recovered from a human donor who had a prior SARS-CoV-2 infection. The sequencing used CD4+ T cells from PBMCs cultured with a peptide pool, collected before COVID-19 vaccination. The rearrangement links TRBV23-1 to TRBJ2-3; tentatively, D is TRBD2 (6 bases). TRBV23-1 is an ORF, and what it does is uncertain. CDR3 DNA: TGCGCCAGCAGTCATCCCTTCGGGGGAAGCCCAGATACGCAGTATTTT. Its translation: CASSHPFGGSPDTQYF.